This TCR beta chain was obtained from a study of cytomegalovirus exposure and HLA in healthy donors. Amplification used 60 Vbeta primers and 13 Jbeta primers. Using immunoSEQ multiplex PCR, the repertoire was profiled, and TCRdb retains in-frame clones only, with some absent. The sample shows 100,000 to 150,000 clones, around three quarters of them seen only once. Sequencing was performed on PBMCs. The receptor's source is a woman between 50 and 59 years old in good health and CMV-seronegative.

The CDR3 region has the DNA TGTGCCAGCAGCGCCCAGACTAGCGGGAGGGCCCGGTTCTCGGAAGAGACCCAGTACTTC. Protein product: CASSAQTSGRARFSEETQYF. The chain links TRBV9 to TRBJ2-5; 14 bases fit TRBD2. The CDR3 has 20 amino acids. Germline assignment: CDR1 SGDLS and CDR2 YYNGEE. With V trimmed by 3 bases and J by 3 bases, 16 bases remained unmatched.